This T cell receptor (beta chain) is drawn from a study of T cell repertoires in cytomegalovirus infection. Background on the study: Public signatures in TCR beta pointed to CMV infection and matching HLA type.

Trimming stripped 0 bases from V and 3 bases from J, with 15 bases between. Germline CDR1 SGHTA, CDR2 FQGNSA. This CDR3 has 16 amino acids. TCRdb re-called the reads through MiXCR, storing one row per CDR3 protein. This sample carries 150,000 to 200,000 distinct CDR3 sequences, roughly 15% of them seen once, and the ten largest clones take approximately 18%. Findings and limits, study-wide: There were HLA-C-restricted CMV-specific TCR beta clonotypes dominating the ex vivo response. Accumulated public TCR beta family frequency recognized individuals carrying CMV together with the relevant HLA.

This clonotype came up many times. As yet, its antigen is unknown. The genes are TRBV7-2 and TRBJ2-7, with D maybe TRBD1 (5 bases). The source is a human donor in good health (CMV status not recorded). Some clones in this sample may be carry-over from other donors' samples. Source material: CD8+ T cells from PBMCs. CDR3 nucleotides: TGTGCCAGCAGCTTAGCGTCAGGTAGGGGTGACTACGAGCAGTACTTC. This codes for CASSLASGRGDYEQYF.